This T cell receptor beta chain comes out of a study of blood T cell repertoires in COVID-19 (dated by TCRdb to the early 2020s). In the study overall: Samples from collaborators originated in the United States, Italy and Spain and spanned both the acute and convalescent phases of COVID-19. The samples were drawn from two sources: the first 160 participants of the ongoing ImmuneRACE study, and approximately 1,300 subjects contributed by 6 global collaborators. The repertoires were released in a freely available public database intended as a resource for research on the immune response to SARS-CoV-2. The material from the prospective study consisted of cDNA or gDNA derived from T cells, B-cell-depleted T cells, or PBMCs. Nearly every sample came with metadata listing a de-identified subject ID, COVID-19 status, age in years and sex. The dataset comprised deeply sampled blood TCRbeta repertoires from subjects exposed to, actively infected with, or recovered from COVID-19. Where available, HLA class I and class II types were taken from metadata supplied by the sample provider and were not determined by assay-based typing.

Including cysteine and phenylalanine, the CDR3 has 14 amino acids. The read is trimmed to its CDR3 DNA, 42 bases read in frame from base 1. Germline trimming amounts to 7 bases on V and 9 bases on J, with 12 as the count of junction bases outside the gene matches. Looking up the germline V gene (reference sequence) yields CDR1 LNHDA and CDR2 SQIVND. Each collaborating institution followed its own protocols to collect whole blood in K2EDTA tubes. Collaborator samples were shipped for TCRbeta analysis as frozen whole blood, isolated PBMCs, or DNA extracted from either sample type. To note about this clone: No cognate antigen has been identified for it. Base quality data are lacking; no much larger clone is found one base away.

The immunoSEQ Assay, a bias-controlled multiplex PCR, was used to amplify TCRbeta CDR3 regions from genomic DNA. Per the source publication's procedure: The number of nucleated cells in each sample was estimated by amplification of reference gene primers within the assay. To quantify the absolute abundance of each unique TCRbeta CDR3 rearrangement, sequence reads were collapsed and filtered. For each sample, productive Simpson clonality was calculated as the square root of Simpson's diversity index over productive rearrangements. TCRdb limited this immuneACCESS table to in-frame rearrangements with V and J called. A share of clones is missing; checked studies link under half to unresolved V genes, and the rest is unexplained. Clone size and the V and J calls come from that table; the DNA yielded D and trimming. Counted in this sample were 90,000 to 150,000 clones; 75% to 85% of them appeared once. The ten top clones hold about 9.4% of the sample.

Study-wide conclusions, independent of this receptor: How much clinical and demographic metadata was included differed by source and by participant, and the metadata was provided uncurated.

The chain couples TRBV19 to TRBJ2-1, and 7 junction bases match TRBD1. The sequence derives from a human donor in a cohort sampled during active COVID-19. Sequencing was performed on peripheral blood. The CDR3 has the sequence CASTTPGTALEQFF. The DNA is as follows: TGTGCCAGTACTACCCCCGGGACAGCCCTTGAGCAGTTCTTC.